A single TCR beta chain is shown here with its context. As yet, its antigen is unknown. An end of the junction does not agree with germline; a read error may underlie this. The CDR3 consists of 11 residues. The germline V gene encodes CDR1 LGHNT and CDR2 FRNRAP. Assay: immunoSEQ multiplex PCR; the TCRdb copy retains only in-frame clones and omits some. The table has about 580,000 clones, roughly 98% seen once. CD45RO-negative CD8 cells positively selected for CCR7 made up the naive population, which excluded terminally differentiated effector memory CD45RA+ cells. The sample is drawn from a study of shared clonotypes between healthy human individuals. Study context: Donors had three CD4 naive, three CD4 memory, two CD8 naive and one CD8 memory plate apiece.

The study, taken as a whole, reports: Exclusively blood specimens were collected; tissue repertoires likely differ.

Sequencing was done on a sample of naive CD8+ T cells sorted from blood. The chain combines TRBV12-5 with TRBJ1-2, with a possible D match to TRBD1 (6 bases). The sequence derives from a man younger than 40 in good health. The CDR3 sequence: CASGADRHHAF. The CDR3 coding sequence is TGTGCTAGTGGTGCTGACAGGCACCACGCTTTC.